These 20 T cell receptor beta chains originate from one sample sequenced in a study of beta chain features in type 1 diabetes listed by TCRdb under 2018. Library method: the immunoSEQ multiplex PCR assay. The High Capacity cDNA Reverse Transcription Kit was used to reverse transcribe all of the isolated RNA, meaning that expressed TCRB transcripts were what got sequenced. The clones in this table, taken by TCRdb from immuneACCESS, are in-frame only. Not every clone is retained; where verified, under half of the shortfall comes from an unresolved V gene, and the cause of the rest is unknown. This sample comprises around 310,000 clones, less than 15% of them detected only once. In total, the top ten clones hold roughly 0.015% of the sample. What the authors observed across the whole study: A moderate but significant shortening of TCRB CDR3 length was observed in type 1 diabetes patients in all four CD4+ subsets.

Antigen specificity for these receptors is unknown. Sequencing used naive CD4+ T cells from blood. The label giving this sample's cell subset or site can be read as: true naive CD4+ T cells. The source is a woman aged 18-35 years with type 1 diabetes.

V gene TRBV5-1 combines with J gene TRBJ2-1; TRBD2 agrees at 15 bases. Germline CDR1 is SGHRS and CDR2 is YFSETQ. V lost 5 bases, J lost 0 bases, and 9 bases stayed unmatched. This CDR3 spans 19 amino acids. The CDR3, as DNA: TGCGCCAGCAGGTCCCATGGACTAGCGGGAGGGGGCTCCTACAATGAGCAGTTCTTC. Protein sequence: CASRSHGLAGGGSYNEQFF.

The chain joins TRBV7-2 to TRBJ2-1, with 11 bases matching TRBD2. J was trimmed by 4 bases and V by 5 bases; bases with no gene match: 4. In germline, CDR1 is SGHTA, CDR2 FQGNSA. CDR3 length: 15 amino acids. The CDR3 spells CASSAGLAGYNEQFF. The CDR3 DNA reads as TGTGCCAGCAGCGCCGGACTAGCGGGTTACAATGAGCAGTTCTTC.

This rearrangement joins TRBV5-6 to TRBJ2-3; TRBD2 agrees at 14 bases. The CDR3 is made up of 17 amino acids. CDR1 and CDR2 from the germline V gene are SGHDT and YYEEEE. V trimming: 4 bases; J trimming: 1 base; junction bases outside the gene matches: 5. CDR3 sequence reads: CASSRPGLAGGTDTQYF. CDR3 coding DNA: TGTGCCAGCAGCCGTCCGGGACTAGCGGGAGGCACAGATACGCAGTATTTT. The whole variable domain, filled in from reference TRBV5-6 and TRBJ2-3, reads DAGVTQSPTHLIKTRGQQVTLRCSPKSGHDTVSWYQQALGQGPQFIFQYYEEEERQRGNFPDRFSGHQFPNYSSELNVNALLLGDSALYLCASSRPGLAGGTDTQYFGPGTRLTVL.

Only a few counts were recorded for this clone. This chain uses TRBV5-1 with TRBJ2-7; D is perhaps TRBD2 (6 bases). Per germline, CDR1 SGHRS and CDR2 YFSETQ. CDR3 length equals 15 residues. Trimming took off 4 bases at V and 5 bases at J, with 19 bases between the two ends. The CDR3 bases are TGCGCCAGCAGCCCAGGACAAAGCGGGTCCAACGAGCAGTACTTC. Translating it yields CASSPGQSGSNEQYF.

About this clone itself: The same CDR3 also results from other DNA sequences found in this sample. This chain links TRBV18 with TRBJ2-5; tentatively, D is TRBD2 (5 bases). CDR3 length: 13 residues. V lost 3 bases and J 0 bases, leaving 5 bases between the germline ends. The germline CDR1 and CDR2 sequences are KGHSH and LQKENI. CDR3 in DNA: TGTGCCAGCTCACCGGGAGACCAAGAGACCCAGTACTTC. This codes for CASSPGDQETQYF.

The chain couples TRBV23-1 to TRBJ1-5; 10 bases align to TRBD1. TRBV23-1 is labeled an ORF, and its function is uncertain. The V gene end was trimmed by 0 bases and the J gene end by 4 bases; junction bases not matched to a gene: 6. The CDR3 has 17 amino acids. CDR3 protein: CASSQSVWGQGNQPQHF. DNA of the CDR3: TGCGCCAGCAGTCAATCGGTATGGGGACAGGGGAATCAGCCCCAGCATTTT.

The gene calls are TRBV5-6 and TRBJ2-1; 13 bases fit TRBD2. Germline assignment: CDR1 SGHDT and CDR2 YYEEEE. The CDR3 contains 14 residues. With V trimmed by 4 bases and J by 9 bases, 4 bases remained unmatched. CDR3 in amino acids: CASSTGLAGAEQFF. The DNA of the CDR3 is TGTGCCAGCAGCACCGGACTAGCGGGAGCTGAGCAGTTCTTC.

This clone occurred a few times. This chain joins TRBV5-1 and TRBJ1-1; D call uncertain. Between the trimmed V and J ends, which lost 0 bases and 5 bases, there was a span of 14 bases. The CDR3 consists of 15 residues. The V gene's germline CDR1 is SGHRS and CDR2 YFSETQ. The CDR3 reads CASSLVAGRGTEAFF. The CDR3 DNA reads TGCGCCAGCAGCTTGGTAGCAGGTCGAGGGACTGAAGCTTTCTTT.

In this sample, this clone turned up a few times. This chain links TRBV7-9 with TRBJ2-7; 11 bases fit TRBD1. Looked up from germline, CDR1 is SEHNR and CDR2 is FQNEAQ (reference sequence). The CDR3 covers 18 residues. Trimming at V came to 3 bases and at J to 4 bases, leaving 14 bases not matched to a gene. The CDR3 region is CASSFPNRDRGSLYEQYF. CDR3 DNA: TGTGCCAGCAGCTTCCCTAACCGGGACAGGGGGTCCTTATACGAGCAGTACTTC.

The V call is TRBV28, the J call TRBJ1-5, with D possibly matching TRBD1 (6 bases). The CDR3 length is 12 residues. Germline assignment: CDR1 MDHEN and CDR2 SYDVKM. Between the trimmed V and J ends, which lost 11 bases and 6 bases, there was a span of 14 bases. For the CDR3, the DNA is TGTGCCTCCGGTCTAGGGGGTCAGCCCCAGCATTTT. This gives the protein CASGLGGQPQHF.

This clone was seen more than once but under ten times. The chain is built from TRBV19 and TRBJ1-1; D is undetermined. V was trimmed by 0 bases and J by 0 bases, leaving 8 bases between them. Germline lookup yields CDR1 LNHDA and CDR2 SQIVND (reference sequence). This CDR3 comprises 15 residues. Here the CDR3 reads CASSIDPGLNTEAFF. The DNA for the CDR3 is TGTGCCAGTAGTATAGACCCCGGGTTGAACACTGAAGCTTTCTTT.

The chain employs TRBV21-1 and TRBJ2-7; the table names TRBD2, a call not compared with the DNA. TRBV21-1 is shown as a pseudogene. The CDR3 is 14 residues long. CDR3 nucleotide sequence: TGTGCCAGCAGGGGGCGAGGGACTCCCGGCGAGCAGTACGTC. Amino acids: CASRGRGTPGEQYV.

The rearrangement joins TRBV30 to TRBJ1-5, with D possibly being TRBD1 (6 bases). Germline-derived CDR1 and CDR2 are GTSNPN and SVGIG (reference sequence). Trimming stripped 3 bases from V and 6 bases from J, with 18 bases between. CDR3 size: 15 residues. The CDR3 loop reads CAWRVGGGEGQPQHF. The CDR3 nucleotides are TGTGCCTGGAGGGTTGGCGGGGGCGAAGGTCAGCCCCAGCATTTT.

In this sample, this clone turned up a few times. This chain joins TRBV7-2 and TRBJ1-2; D gene ambiguous. The length of the CDR3 is 13 residues. V lost 5 bases and J 4 bases, leaving 11 bases between the germline ends. Looked up from germline, CDR1 is SGHTA and CDR2 is FQGNSA. The CDR3 DNA reads as TGTGCCAGCAGCCTCATACAGCCCTATGGCTACACCTTC. This codes for CASSLIQPYGYTF.

The chain uses TRBV19 and TRBJ2-7; D is perhaps TRBD2 (5 bases). The V end was cut by 3 bases, the J end by 3 bases, with 15 bases between. CDR1 is LNHDA and CDR2 is SQIVND in the germline V gene (reference sequence). CDR3 length: 15 residues. The CDR3 is CASSIGRPPRYEQYF. In DNA form, the CDR3 reads TGTGCCAGTAGTATTGGGAGACCTCCCCGCTACGAGCAGTACTTC.

The gene calls are TRBV5-1 and TRBJ1-1; perhaps TRBD1 as D (5 bases). The CDR3 contains 15 residues. V lost 0 bases and J lost 5, with 14 bases in between. Germline CDR1 SGHRS, CDR2 YFSETQ. CDR3 sequence (DNA): TGCGCCAGCAGCTTGGAGACGGGGGGGTTGACTGAAGCTTTCTTT. Encoded protein: CASSLETGGLTEAFF. The full variable domain, with the rest looked up from reference TRBV5-1 and TRBJ1-1, is KAGVTQTPRYLIKTRGQQVTLSCSPISGHRSVSWYQQTPGQGLQFLFEYFSETQRNKGNFPGRFSGRQFSNSRSEMNVSTLELGDSALYLCASSLETGGLTEAFFGQGTRLTVV.

This clone was detected only a few times. The genes are TRBV28 and TRBJ2-7; 9 bases match TRBD2. V shed 4 bases, J shed 10 bases, and the junction held 5 bases outside the gene matches. This CDR3 contains 12 residues. Germline CDR1 and CDR2: MDHEN and SYDVKM. CDR3 region: CASSSRLADQYF. The CDR3, as DNA: TGTGCCAGCAGTTCCAGACTAGCGGATCAGTACTTC. Drawing the rest from reference TRBV28 and TRBJ2-7, the complete variable domain is DVKVTQSSRYLVKRTGEKVFLECVQDMDHENMFWYRQDPGLGLRLIYFSYDVKMKEKGDIPEGYSVSREKKERFSLILESASTNQTSMYLCASSSRLADQYFGPGTRLTVT.

The chain carries TRBV15 and TRBJ2-1, with TRBD2 matching over 7 bases. The CDR3 runs to 14 residues. V was pared by 6 bases and J by 9 bases, with 11 bases of the junction left unmatched. Looked up from germline, CDR1 is LNHNV and CDR2 is YYDKDF (reference sequence). CDR3 amino acids: CATRPAGSYGEQFF. CDR3 in DNA: TGTGCCACCAGGCCAGCGGGGTCCTATGGTGAGCAGTTCTTC.

This clone was seen a handful of times. This same CDR3 is encoded by further DNA sequences in the sample. The chain has TRBV10-3 and TRBJ2-3; D might be TRBD2 (6 bases). Germline values: CDR1 ENHRY, CDR2 SYGVKD. V dropped 10 bases and J dropped 3 bases, with 14 bases sitting between them. The length of the CDR3 is 13 residues. CDR3 DNA: TGTGCCACGAGAGGAGGGTCGACAGATACGCAGTATTTT. This codes for CATRGGSTDTQYF.

The CDR3 DNA sequence: TGTGCCAGCAGCCAAGTTACACCAAACCAAGAGACCCAGTACTTC. It codes for CASSQVTPNQETQYF. This rearrangement joins TRBV4-2 to TRBJ2-5; no clear D gene. The germline gives CDR1 LGHNA, CDR2 YNFKEQ. The CDR3 is made up of 15 amino acids. V was clipped by 1 base and J by 0 bases, with 9 bases between them.